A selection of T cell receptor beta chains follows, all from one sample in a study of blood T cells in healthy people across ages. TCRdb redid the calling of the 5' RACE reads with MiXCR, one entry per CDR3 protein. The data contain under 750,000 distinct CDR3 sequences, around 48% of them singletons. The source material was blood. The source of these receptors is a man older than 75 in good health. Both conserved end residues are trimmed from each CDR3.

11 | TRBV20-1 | SGAGGPSDTQY
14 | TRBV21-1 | ASSKEGGEAPYGYT
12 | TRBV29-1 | SIASTPTNEKLF
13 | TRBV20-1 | SARRGALGANVLT
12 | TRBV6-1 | ASRKTAGRDTQY
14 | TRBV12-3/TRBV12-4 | ASSFSSRRTGGGYT
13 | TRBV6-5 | ASSRGSGRGNEQF
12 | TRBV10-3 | ATYGDDLPYEQY
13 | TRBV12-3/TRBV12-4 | ASSRAGTQNQPQH
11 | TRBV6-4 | ASSDNQNTEAF
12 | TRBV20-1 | SANHRDRAGEQY
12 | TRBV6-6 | ASSYGLINSPLH
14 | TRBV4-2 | ASSQGPGLSTDTQY
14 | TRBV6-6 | ASRSPGLAHENEQY
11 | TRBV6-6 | ASLGQAFTEAF
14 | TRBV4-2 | ASSPSLIGSSDEQF
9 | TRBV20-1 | SAIGGDAQY
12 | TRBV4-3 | ASSQLGAGNEQF
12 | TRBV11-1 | ASSTSGGQETQY
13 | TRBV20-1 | SAREEGDIDYGYT
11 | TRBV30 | AWSVDANSPLH
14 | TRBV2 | ASSEIRQATNEKLF
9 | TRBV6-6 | ASQEQYEQY
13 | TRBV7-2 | ASSLAATEPFEQY
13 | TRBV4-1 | ASSQDRQSSRGYT
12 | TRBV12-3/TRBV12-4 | ASRGGTSVYGYT